This T cell receptor (beta chain) was profiled in a study of naive and memory T cell subsets. An equimolar mix of two oligonucleotides served as the beta constant-region primer for TRBC1 and TRBC2. TCRdb processed the UMI-ligation and nested PCR reads anew with MiXCR; each CDR3 protein has one entry. Of 130,000 to 150,000 distinct CDR3 sequences listed, over 15% were seen once; the top ten hold about 0.14%. Germline CDR1 and CDR2: SGHRS and YFSETQ. The CDR3 contains 15 residues. The V gene end was trimmed by 4 bases and the J gene end by 5 bases; junction bases not matched to a gene: 8. This clonotype was detected many times. Its matching antigen is unknown. Study results and caveats: In naive cells, over 85% of TCR sequences were seen only once.

Sequences were obtained from naive CD4+ T cells from blood. The chain employs TRBV5-1 and TRBJ2-3, with 9 bases that match TRBD1. The TCR originated in a human donor in good health. The CDR3 nucleotides are TGCGCCAGCAGCCTGACAGGGGGTCTCGGAGATACGCAGTATTTT. It codes for CASSLTGGLGDTQYF.